The 26 T cell receptor beta chains reported below all come from one sample, sequenced in a study of blood T cells in healthy people across ages. A sample-barcoded 5' primer and a J-beta primer mix were used in a second PCR of about 7 to 12 cycles. TCRdb re-analysed the 5' RACE reads in MiXCR, keeping a single row per CDR3 protein. This sample has around 1.7 million distinct CDR3 sequences; over 25% occur once, and the top ten carry 7% to 9%. Sequences were obtained from blood. The receptors stem from a woman in her twenties or thirties in good health.

Only a few counts were recorded for this clonotype. The chain links TRBV7-2 to TRBJ1-6, with D unclear. V lost 7 bases, J lost 9 bases, and 19 bases lay in between. The CDR3 is made up of 15 amino acids. The germline V gene encodes CDR1 SGHTA and CDR2 FQGNSA. The CDR3 DNA follows: TGTGCCAGCACCTACGGAAGGGCTACCGGTTCACCCCTCCACTTT. This sequence encodes CASTYGRATGSPLHF.

The genes are TRBV12-3 or TRBV12-4 and TRBJ2-5, with 11 bases identical to TRBD2. The junction had 3 bases not matched to a gene; V was cut back by 6 bases and J by 3 bases. This CDR3 is built from 14 residues. The CDR3 DNA reads as TGTGCCAGCAGCTATAGCGGGAGGGAAGAGACCCAGTACTTC. It translates to CASSYSGREETQYF.

V is TRBV5-1 and J is TRBJ2-2; no reliable D call. V was clipped by 5 bases and J by 5 bases, with 10 bases between them. The V gene's germline CDR1 is SGHRS and CDR2 YFSETQ. The length of the CDR3 is 13 residues. Here the CDR3 reads CASRSLTTGELFF. CDR3 nucleotides: TGCGCCAGCAGAAGTCTTACAACCGGGGAGCTGTTTTTT.

On this clonotype: With a much larger clone just one base away, this may be a read error. This chain uses TRBV7-6 with TRBJ2-1; 9 bases are a match to TRBD1. This CDR3 is 15 amino acids long. Per germline, CDR1 SGHVS and CDR2 FNYEAQ. V lost 6 bases, J lost 9 bases, and 12 bases stayed unmatched. CDR3 region: CASSIGGQGGSEQFF. The CDR3 DNA is TGTGCCAGCAGTATAGGGGGACAGGGAGGCAGTGAGCAGTTCTTC. Variable domain in full (rest from reference TRBV7-6 and TRBJ2-1): GAGVSQSPRYKVTKRGQDVALRCDPISGHVSLYWYRQALGQGPEFLTYFNYEAQQDKSGLPNDRFSAERPEGSISTLTIQRTEQRDSAMYRCASSIGGQGGSEQFFGPGTRLTVL.

This clonotype was seen many times. The V call is TRBV9, the J call TRBJ2-5; TRBD2 matches at 10 bases. The CDR3 runs to 14 residues. Germline CDR1 reads SGDLS; CDR2 reads YYNGEE. With 7 bases clipped from V and 2 bases from J, the junction kept 5 bases outside the gene matches. CDR3: CASERGGLQETQYF. In DNA, the CDR3 is TGTGCCAGCGAGCGGGGGGGATTACAAGAGACCCAGTACTTC.

There are a few counts of this clonotype. Given a much more abundant clone one base away, this may be a read error. V is TRBV10-3 and J is TRBJ2-7; D is unclear. CDR3 length: 11 amino acids. The V and J ends lost 3 bases and 9 bases respectively, with 9 bases between them. Germline V gene lookup returns CDR1 ENHRY and CDR2 SYGVKD. The DNA of the CDR3 is TGTGCCATCAGTGACCGTGTCGGGCAGTACTTC. Its translation: CAISDRVGQYF.

The sample holds a few counts of this clonotype. The gene calls are TRBV4-1 and TRBJ2-1, with D possibly TRBD1 on 6 matching bases. This CDR3 comprises 16 residues. V shed 3 bases and J shed 3 bases, with 15 bases lying between them. CDR1 and CDR2 from the germline V gene are MGHRA and YSYEKL. The CDR3 loop reads CASSQGAGEIYNEQFF. In DNA form, the CDR3 reads TGCGCCAGCAGCCAGGGGGCCGGAGAAATCTACAATGAGCAGTTCTTC.

This clonotype turned up a few times. The chain combines TRBV12-5 with TRBJ1-5, with TRBD1 matching over 8 bases. Per the germline V gene, CDR1 is LGHNT and CDR2 is FRNRAP. The CDR3 has 18 amino acids. V shed 5 bases and J 1 base; nucleotides not matched to a gene: 13. The CDR3 DNA reads as TGTGCTAGTGGTCCCGATCCAGGACAGGGCGTAAGCAATCAGCCCCAGCATTTT. It translates to CASGPDPGQGVSNQPQHF.

This chain uses TRBV14 with TRBJ2-7; D call uncertain. The CDR3 totals 17 residues. Trimming stripped 0 bases from V and 2 bases from J, with 17 bases between. Germline CDR1 and CDR2: SGHDN and FVKESK. CDR3: CASSQDWPSAGTYEQYF. The CDR3 nucleotides read TGTGCCAGCAGCCAAGACTGGCCCTCGGCTGGGACCTACGAGCAGTACTTC.

This clonotype was counted a few times. V usage is TRBV10-3 and J usage is TRBJ2-5; the match to TRBD2 covers 11 bases. Judging by the DNA end, TRBJ2-7 fits better; the J call may be wrong. The CDR3 consists of 13 residues. Germline V lookup: CDR1 ENHRY, CDR2 SYGVKD. CDR3: CAISEGTSGEQYF. The CDR3 DNA is TGTGCCATCAGTGAGGGGACTAGCGGCGAGCAGTACTTC.

A remark on this clonotype: Just one base apart from a much larger clone, this may be a read error. V is TRBV29-1 and J is TRBJ2-1; D unclear. Germline lookup yields CDR1 SQVTM and CDR2 ANQGSEA. V dropped 6 bases and J dropped 9 bases, with 9 bases sitting between them. The CDR3 runs 10 residues. The CDR3 DNA reads TGCAGCGTCGGGTGGAGTGAGCAGTTCTTC. It codes for CSVGWSEQFF.

This clonotype was observed at least ten times. V usage is TRBV28 and J usage is TRBJ2-7, with D tentatively TRBD1 (5 bases). V dropped 3 bases and J dropped 1 base, with 16 bases sitting between them. This CDR3 has 16 residues. The germline CDR1 and CDR2 sequences are MDHEN and SYDVKM. The CDR3 loop reads CASSFSDTQRSYEQYF. The CDR3 coding sequence is TGTGCCAGCAGTTTTTCGGACACCCAAAGGTCCTACGAGCAGTACTTC.

Only a few counts were recorded for this clonotype. The chain has TRBV9 and TRBJ2-4, with TRBD2 matching over 7 bases. CDR1 is SGDLS and CDR2 is YYNGEE in the germline V gene. With V trimmed by 4 bases and J by 7 bases, 8 bases remained unmatched. There are 14 residues in the CDR3. The CDR3 DNA follows: TGTGCCAGCAGCCGAAAGATGGGAGGGAACATTCAGTACTTC. It is translated as CASSRKMGGNIQYF.

There are a few counts of this clonotype. The junction shows a germline mismatch at one end, possibly a read error. The chain joins TRBV6-5 to TRBJ1-6; no clear D gene. The V gene's germline CDR1 is MNHEY and CDR2 SVGAGI. There are 13 residues in the CDR3. The CDR3 DNA sequence: TGTGCCAGCAGCCCGCGAGATTATTCACCCCCCCACTTT. Translated, it gives CASSPRDYSPPHF.

CDR3 amino acids: CASSWGLAVGTQYF. CDR3 nucleotide sequence: TGTGCCAGCAGCTGGGGACTCGCGGTGGGGACCCAGTACTTC. V and J are TRBV7-9 and TRBJ2-5; D is perhaps TRBD2 (6 bases). CDR3 length: 14 amino acids. CDR1 SEHNR and CDR2 FQNEAQ come from the germline V gene (reference sequence). V lost 4 bases and J lost 7, with 16 bases in between.

This clonotype was detected only a few times. The chain couples TRBV7-8 to TRBJ2-7; 8 nucleotides line up with TRBD1. The CDR3 spans 15 residues. Trimming took 0 bases from V and 7 from J; bases not matched to a gene: 8. Germline loops: CDR1 SGHVS, CDR2 FQNEAQ. The CDR3 coding sequence is TGTGCCAGCAGCTTAGCGCGGACAGGGTCCTCTGAGCAGTACTTC. As protein: CASSLARTGSSEQYF.

This clonotype was found a few times. The chain carries TRBV12-3 or TRBV12-4 and TRBJ2-5; D ambiguous. The germline V and J ends were trimmed by 3 bases and 11 bases, with 13 bases remaining between them. This CDR3 has 12 residues. This chain's CDR3 is CASSFGDNEQYF. CDR3 in DNA: TGTGCCAGCAGTTTCGGTGACAATGAGCAGTACTTC.

The genes are TRBV20-1 and TRBJ1-5; 8 bases are shared with TRBD1. CDR3 size: 15 residues. Trimming took 5 bases from V and 0 from J; bases not matched to a gene: 6. Germline V gives CDR1 DFQATT, CDR2 SNEGSKA (reference sequence). The CDR3 protein is CSARTGIYSNQPQHF. CDR3 in DNA: TGCAGTGCTCGGACAGGGATTTATAGCAATCAGCCCCAGCATTTT.

The chain employs TRBV28 and TRBJ2-3, with D possibly TRBD2 on 6 matching bases. CDR3 length: 15 residues. Looked up from germline, CDR1 is MDHEN and CDR2 is SYDVKM. V was clipped by 5 bases and J by 1 base, with 13 bases between them. In DNA form, the CDR3 reads TGTGCCAGCAGTGGAGGGGCGCGCGGCACAGATACGCAGTATTTT. This encodes CASSGGARGTDTQYF.

This clonotype appeared many times. The chain is built from TRBV5-1 and TRBJ2-5; the D gene is possibly TRBD1 (6 bases). The CDR3 is 13 residues long. Germline CDR1 and CDR2: SGHRS and YFSETQ. The V end lost 4 bases, the J end lost 5 bases, and 12 bases lay between the germline ends. The CDR3 here is CASSATGRETQYF. Here the CDR3 DNA reads TGCGCCAGCAGCGCGACAGGAAGGGAGACCCAGTACTTC.

This chain joins TRBV11-2 and TRBJ2-5; TRBD2 matches at 7 bases. The trim removed 8 bases at V and 11 bases at J, leaving 17 bases unmatched. The CDR3 sequence is 14 residues long. Germline-derived CDR1 and CDR2 are SGHAT and FQNNGV. CDR3 sequence reads: CASGGTNSYNEQYF. The DNA of the CDR3 is TGTGCCAGCGGCGGGACTAACTCCTACAATGAGCAGTACTTC.

The chain has TRBV12-3 or TRBV12-4 and TRBJ2-1; D assignment may be TRBD1 or TRBD2 (5 bases each). The V end lost 8 bases, the J end lost 2 bases, and 16 bases lay between the germline ends. The CDR3 has 15 amino acids. The CDR3 protein is CASGAVDGTYNEQFF. The DNA of the CDR3 is TGTGCCAGCGGGGCCGTGGACGGGACCTACAATGAGCAGTTCTTC.

This clonotype has at least ten counts. V and J are TRBV4-1 and TRBJ1-5; D is perhaps TRBD1 (5 bases). The CDR3 consists of 17 residues. Trimming left V 0 bases short and J 0 bases short, with 12 bases between. Germline values: CDR1 MGHRA, CDR2 YSYEKL. The DNA of the CDR3 is TGCGCCAGCAGCCAAGATGGAACAGGCTATAGCAATCAGCCCCAGCATTTT. This translates into CASSQDGTGYSNQPQHF.

There are a few counts of this clonotype. J is TRBJ1-2 and V is TRBV6-5, with 8 bases fitting TRBD1. CDR1 and CDR2 (germline): MNHEY, SVGAGI. The CDR3 extends over 13 amino acids. J gave up 6 bases and V 5 bases, and 5 bases lay outside the gene matches. CDR3 bases: TGTGCCAGCAGTCGACAGGGGCGGGATGGCTACACCTTC. Protein product: CASSRQGRDGYTF.

About this clonotype itself: A clone one base away is much larger, so this may be a read error. The chain recombines TRBV10-3 with TRBJ1-2; D unclear. This CDR3 has 13 amino acids. The germline gives CDR1 ENHRY, CDR2 SYGVKD. The CDR3 protein is CAISEALDYSYTF. For the CDR3, the DNA is TGTGCCATCAGTGAGGCGCTCGACTATAGCTACACCTTC.

Note on this clonotype: A junction end diverges from the germline sequence, so it may reflect a read error. CDR3: CASSYLSGYYERYF. The CDR3 DNA reads TGTGCCAGCAGTTATCTGTCGGGTTACTACGAGCGGTACTTC. The chain has TRBV6-2 or TRBV6-3 and TRBJ2-7; unclear D gene. This CDR3 region has 14 residues. Germline V gene lookup returns CDR1 MNHEY and CDR2 SVGEGT.